This TCR beta chain was found in a study of Tregs in tolerant kidney transplant recipients. Study at large: Related graft donors supplied nonmyeloablative bone marrow transplants, and mixed chimerism was transient. Study-level points and caveats: Expanding Tregs on activated donor B cells appeared to best identify donor-specific TCRbeta clones. Biological reproducibility was not directly addressed in this study.

Profiling relied on immunoSEQ multiplex PCR, and the TCRdb table lists in-frame clones only, not all of them. The sample consists of some 70,000 clones, around 90% of them appearing once. As for this clone: Its cognate antigen is unknown.

CDR1 KGHSH and CDR2 LQKENI come from the germline V gene. Trimming shortened V by 1 base and J by 5 bases, and 11 bases separated the two germline ends. The CDR3 runs to 14 residues. Unstimulated Tregs (CD4+CD25+CD127-) and CD4+CD25- non-Tregs were sorted from PBMCs. The receptor was derived from a human donor who received a combined kidney and bone marrow transplant. This rearrangement joins TRBV18 to TRBJ2-5; D is undetermined. Specimen: CD8+ T cells from blood, collected before the transplant. CDR3 DNA sequence: TGTGCCAGCTCACCACAGGCTAGTTGGGAGACCCAGTACTTC. Amino acids: CASSPQASWETQYF.